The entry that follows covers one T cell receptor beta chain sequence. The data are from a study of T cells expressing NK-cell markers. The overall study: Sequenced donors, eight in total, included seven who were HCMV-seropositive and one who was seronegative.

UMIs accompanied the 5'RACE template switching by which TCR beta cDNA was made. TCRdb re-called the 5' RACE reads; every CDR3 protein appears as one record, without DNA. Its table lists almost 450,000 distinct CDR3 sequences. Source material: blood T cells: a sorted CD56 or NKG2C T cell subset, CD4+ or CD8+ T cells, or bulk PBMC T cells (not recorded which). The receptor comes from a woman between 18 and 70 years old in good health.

The CDR3 is CASSPFGGPTYEQYF. The chain combines TRBV4-2 with TRBJ2-7; TCRdb lists TRBD2, though no DNA is available to test this call. Per germline, CDR1 LGHNA and CDR2 YNFKEQ. The CDR3 is 15 amino acids.